This T cell receptor (beta chain) was observed in a study of cytomegalovirus exposure and HLA in healthy donors. Turning to this clone: Its antigen is as yet unknown.

Study outcomes and limitations: The study designated 150 to 200 TCR beta chains cytomegalovirus-associated. Published work reported that the classifier diagnosed cytomegalovirus status with high specificity and sensitivity.

There are 15 residues in the CDR3. Germline values: CDR1 SEHNR, CDR2 FQNEAQ (reference sequence). J was trimmed by 1 base and V by 1 base; bases with no gene match: 1. Sequenced by immunoSEQ multiplex PCR; TCRdb stores in-frame clones only, minus some. The data show approximately 88,000 clones, with 90% to 97% seen just once and 1.3% held by the top ten. The chain has TRBV7-9 and TRBJ1-2; 9 positions match TRBD1. The source is a woman aged 18-29 years in good health and CMV-seronegative. Sequenced input: PBMCs. The CDR3 coding sequence is TGTGCCAGCAGCTTAGGGGACAGGGTTAACTATGGCTACACCTTC. Its translation: CASSLGDRVNYGYTF. Complete variable domain (other parts from reference TRBV7-9 and TRBJ1-2): DTGVSQNPRHKITKRGQNVTFRCDPISEHNRLYWYRQTLGQGPEFLTYFQNEAQLEKSRLLSDRFSAERPKGSFSTLEIQRTEQGDSAMYLCASSLGDRVNYGYTFGSGTRLTVV.